Below are 5 T cell receptor beta chains sequenced from a single sample in a study of T cell clonality in common variable immunodeficiency. Repertoires were generated with immunoSEQ multiplex PCR, while TCRdb's copy carries only in-frame clones and drops some. This sample comprises about 39,000 clones, none seen once only. The sequencing sample was made of peripheral blood mononuclear cells. The origin of the receptors is a person aged 18 to 69 in good health.

This clone was found many times. The read ends 3 residues shy of where the CDR3 ends; the end is completed using the germline J gene. The chain joins TRBV14 to TRBJ2-4, with 7 positions matching TRBD1. The CDR3 runs to 17 residues. Per the germline V gene, CDR1 is SGHDN and CDR2 is FVKESK. V shed 4 bases, J shed 0 bases, and the junction held 9 bases outside the gene matches. This CDR3 is CASSLGQPYLAKNIQYF. The CDR3 bases that were read are TGTGCCAGCAGCCTGGGACAGCCCTACTTAGCCAAAAACATT. The complete variable domain, with remaining parts taken from reference TRBV14 and TRBJ2-4, reads EAGVTQFPSHSVIEKGQTVTLRCDPISGHDNLYWYRRVMGKEIKFLLHFVKESKQDESGMPNNRFLAERTGGTYSTLKVQPAELEDSGVYFCASSLGQPYLAKNIQYFGAGTRLSVL.

In its sample, this clone was seen many times. The read stops 3 residues short of the end of the CDR3; the missing end is completed from the germline J gene. V gene TRBV18 combines with J gene TRBJ1-5, with D tentatively TRBD1 (5 bases). V dropped 5 bases and J dropped 0 bases, with 17 bases sitting between them. Germline assignment: CDR1 KGHSH and CDR2 LQKENI. This CDR3 is built from 17 residues. The sequenced CDR3 bases are TGTGCCAGCTCAGTCACCCGTGAGGGGTATAGCAATCAGCCC. Protein sequence: CASSVTREGYSNQP. The full CDR3 reads CASSVTREGYSNQPQHF.

Ten or more counts support this clone. Read sequence stops 3 residues before the CDR3 end, and the germline J gene provides the missing end. The chain uses TRBV18 and TRBJ2-5; TRBD1 aligns across 7 bases. Germline-derived CDR1 and CDR2 are KGHSH and LQKENI. Trimming at V came to 2 bases and at J to 4 bases, leaving 13 bases not matched to a gene. The CDR3 covers 17 residues. CDR3 DNA (partial): TGTGCCAGCTCACCATCGAGAGGGGGCGAGAGAGGAGAGACC. This gives the protein CASSPSRGGERGET. The whole CDR3 is CASSPSRGGERGETQYF.

This clone was recorded many times. The part of the CDR3 DNA that was read is TGCAGCGTTGATGGGACAGGGCGCGGGGTTGTGCAA. It specifies CSVDGTGRGVVQ. The CDR3 in full is CSVDGTGRGVVQAFF. The V call is TRBV29-1, the J call TRBJ1-1; 9 bases map to TRBD1. The read ends 3 residues shy of where the CDR3 ends; the end is completed using the germline J gene. The CDR3 runs 15 residues. CDR1 and CDR2 from the germline V gene are SQVTM and ANQGSEA.

The sample holds a few counts of this clone. The read comes to an end 3 residues before the CDR3 does, leaving the germline J gene to fill in the end. V and J are TRBV7-8 and TRBJ2-1; TRBD2 aligns across 9 bases. Germline assignment: CDR1 SGHVS and CDR2 FQNEAQ. Unmatched junction bases numbered 13, after V lost 7 bases and J lost 6 bases. The CDR3 is 16 residues long. The covered CDR3 bases are TGTGCCAGCACCGCTACCGGGGCTAGCGGGGTCAATGAG. This encodes CASTATGASGVNE. The CDR3 reads in full as CASTATGASGVNEQFF.